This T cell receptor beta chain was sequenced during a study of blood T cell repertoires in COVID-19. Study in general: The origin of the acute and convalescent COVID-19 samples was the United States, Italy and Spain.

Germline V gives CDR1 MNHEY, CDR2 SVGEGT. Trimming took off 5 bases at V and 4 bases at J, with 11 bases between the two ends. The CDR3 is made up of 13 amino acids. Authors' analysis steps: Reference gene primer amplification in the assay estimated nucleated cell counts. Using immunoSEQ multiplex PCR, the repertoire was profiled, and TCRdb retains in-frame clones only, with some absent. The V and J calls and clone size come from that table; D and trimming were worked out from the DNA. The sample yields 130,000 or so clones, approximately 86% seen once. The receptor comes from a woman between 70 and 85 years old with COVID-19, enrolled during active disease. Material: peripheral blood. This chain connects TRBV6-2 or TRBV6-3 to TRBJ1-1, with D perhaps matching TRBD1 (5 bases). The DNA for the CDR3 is TGTGCCAGCAGTCAAGGGGTGTCCACTGAAGCTTTCTTT. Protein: CASSQGVSTEAFF.